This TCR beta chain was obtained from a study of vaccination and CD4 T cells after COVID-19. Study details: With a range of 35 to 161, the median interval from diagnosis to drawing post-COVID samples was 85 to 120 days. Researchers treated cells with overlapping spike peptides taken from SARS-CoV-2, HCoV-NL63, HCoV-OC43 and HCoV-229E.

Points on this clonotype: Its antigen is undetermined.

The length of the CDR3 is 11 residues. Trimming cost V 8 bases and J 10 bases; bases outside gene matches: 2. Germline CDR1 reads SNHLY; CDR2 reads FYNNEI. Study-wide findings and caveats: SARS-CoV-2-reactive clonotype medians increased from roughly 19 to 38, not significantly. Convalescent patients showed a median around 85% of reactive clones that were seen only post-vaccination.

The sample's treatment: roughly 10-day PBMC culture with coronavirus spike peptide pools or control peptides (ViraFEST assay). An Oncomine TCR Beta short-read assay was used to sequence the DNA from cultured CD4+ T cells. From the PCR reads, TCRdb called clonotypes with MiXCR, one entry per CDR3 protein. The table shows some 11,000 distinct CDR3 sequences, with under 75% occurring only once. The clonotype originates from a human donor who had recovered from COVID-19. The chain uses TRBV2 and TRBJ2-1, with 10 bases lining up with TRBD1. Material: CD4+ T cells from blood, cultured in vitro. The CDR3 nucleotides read TGTGCCAGCCGGACAGGGGGAGAGCAGTTCTTC. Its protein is CASRTGGEQFF.